This T cell receptor beta chain was retrieved from a study of blood T cell repertoires in COVID-19. This clone was seen a handful of times. Clones were read by immunoSEQ multiplex PCR, and TCRdb kept only the in-frame ones, dropping some. Among about 270,000 clones, 80% to 90% were seen once, and the ten largest hold 2.4%. The trim removed 4 bases at V and 8 bases at J, leaving 7 bases unmatched. The CDR3 extends over 13 amino acids. The specimen sequenced was PBMCs or T cells enriched from blood (not recorded which). The chain couples TRBV12-3 or TRBV12-4 to TRBJ1-2; TRBD1 matches at 7 bases. This TCR was recovered from a woman younger than 30 who had recovered from COVID-19. CDR3 protein: CASSSTGFAGYTF. Written as DNA, the CDR3 is TGTGCCAGCAGTTCGACAGGGTTTGCCGGCTACACCTTC.